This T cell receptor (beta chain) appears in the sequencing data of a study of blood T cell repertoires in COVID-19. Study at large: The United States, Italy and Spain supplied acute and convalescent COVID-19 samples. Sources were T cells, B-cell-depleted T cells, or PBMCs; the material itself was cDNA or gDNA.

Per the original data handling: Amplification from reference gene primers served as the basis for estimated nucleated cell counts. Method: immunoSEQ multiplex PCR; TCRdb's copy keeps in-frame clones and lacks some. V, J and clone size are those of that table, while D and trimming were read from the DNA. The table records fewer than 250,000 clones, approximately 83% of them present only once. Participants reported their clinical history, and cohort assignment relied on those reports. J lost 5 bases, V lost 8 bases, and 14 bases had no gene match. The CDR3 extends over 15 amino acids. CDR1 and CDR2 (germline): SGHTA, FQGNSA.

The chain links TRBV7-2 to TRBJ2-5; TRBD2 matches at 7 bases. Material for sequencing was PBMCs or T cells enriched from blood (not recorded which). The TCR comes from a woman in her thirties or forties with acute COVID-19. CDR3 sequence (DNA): TGTGCCAGCGCACCCCGCGGGAGTCCCCAGGAGACCCAGTACTTC. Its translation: CASAPRGSPQETQYF.